This T cell receptor beta chain emerged from a study of blood T cell repertoires in COVID-19. Study information: From the United States, Italy and Spain came samples of acute and convalescent COVID-19.

Trimming removed 5 bases from V and 7 bases from J; junction bases left unmatched: 9. Per the germline V gene, CDR1 is GTSNPN and CDR2 is SVGIG (reference sequence). The CDR3 consists of 14 residues. The protocol was immunoSEQ multiplex PCR, while the TCRdb copy is restricted to in-frame clones and leaves out a portion. The data contain more than 200,000 clones, around 88% of them singletons. This rearrangement joins TRBV30 to TRBJ2-1; TRBD1 matches at 9 bases. Sequencing was done on a sample of peripheral blood. The origin of this receptor is a man aged 25 to 40 with active or convalescent COVID-19. This CDR3 reads CAWVTGQGRNEQFF. The CDR3 DNA follows: TGTGCCTGGGTCACGGGACAGGGTAGGAATGAGCAGTTCTTC. Variable domain in full (rest from reference TRBV30 and TRBJ2-1): SQTIHQWPATLVQPVGSPLSLECTVEGTSNPNLYWYRQAAGRGLQLLFYSVGIGQISSEVPQNLSASRPQDRQFILSSKKLLLSDSGFYLCAWVTGQGRNEQFFGPGTRLTVL.